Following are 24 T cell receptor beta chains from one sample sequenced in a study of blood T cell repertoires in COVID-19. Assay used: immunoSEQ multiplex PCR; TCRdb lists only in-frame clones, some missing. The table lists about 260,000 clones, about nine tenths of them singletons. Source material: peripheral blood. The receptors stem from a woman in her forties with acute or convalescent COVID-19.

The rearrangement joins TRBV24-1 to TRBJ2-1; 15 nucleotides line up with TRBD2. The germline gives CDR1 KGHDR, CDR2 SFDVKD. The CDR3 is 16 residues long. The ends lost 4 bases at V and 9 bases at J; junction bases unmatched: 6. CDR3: CATSEPGLAGGIEQFF. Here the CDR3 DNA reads TGTGCCACCAGTGAGCCGGGACTAGCGGGGGGCATTGAGCAGTTCTTC.

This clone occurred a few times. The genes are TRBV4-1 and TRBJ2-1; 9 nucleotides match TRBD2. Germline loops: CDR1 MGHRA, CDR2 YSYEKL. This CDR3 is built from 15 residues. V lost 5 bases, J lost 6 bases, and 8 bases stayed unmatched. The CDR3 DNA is TGCGCCAGCAGCTATCTTACTAGCGGGTCCAATGAGCAGTTCTTC. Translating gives CASSYLTSGSNEQFF.

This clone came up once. In nucleotides, the CDR3 is TGTGCCAGCAGCCAAGATCAGCTAGCGGGGCAAGAGACCCAGTACTTC. This translates into CASSQDQLAGQETQYF. V gene TRBV3-1 (or the pseudogene TRBV3-2) combines with J gene TRBJ2-5, with 9 bases fitting TRBD2. Unmatched junction bases numbered 4, after V lost 0 bases and J lost 2 bases. The CDR3 has 16 amino acids. Germline-derived CDR1 and CDR2 are LGHDT and YNNKEL (reference sequence).

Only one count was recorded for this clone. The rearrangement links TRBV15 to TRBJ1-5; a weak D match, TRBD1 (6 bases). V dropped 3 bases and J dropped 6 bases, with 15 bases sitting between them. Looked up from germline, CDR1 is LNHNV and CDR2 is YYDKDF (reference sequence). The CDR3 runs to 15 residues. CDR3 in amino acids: CATSSHRVGSQPQHF. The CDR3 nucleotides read TGTGCCACCAGCAGCCACAGGGTTGGGAGTCAGCCCCAGCATTTT.

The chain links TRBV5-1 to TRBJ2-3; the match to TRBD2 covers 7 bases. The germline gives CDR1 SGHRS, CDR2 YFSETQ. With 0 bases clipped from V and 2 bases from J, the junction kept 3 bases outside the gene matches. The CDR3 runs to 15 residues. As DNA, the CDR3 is TGCGCCAGCAGCTTGGTGGCGGGGGTCACAGATACGCAGTATTTT. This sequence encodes CASSLVAGVTDTQYF.

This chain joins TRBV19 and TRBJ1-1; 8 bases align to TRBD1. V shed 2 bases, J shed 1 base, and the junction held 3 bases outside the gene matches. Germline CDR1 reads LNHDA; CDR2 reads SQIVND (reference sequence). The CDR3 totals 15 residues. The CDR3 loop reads CASSIFGQGNTEAFF. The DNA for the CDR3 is TGTGCCAGTAGTATATTTGGACAGGGGAACACTGAAGCTTTCTTT.

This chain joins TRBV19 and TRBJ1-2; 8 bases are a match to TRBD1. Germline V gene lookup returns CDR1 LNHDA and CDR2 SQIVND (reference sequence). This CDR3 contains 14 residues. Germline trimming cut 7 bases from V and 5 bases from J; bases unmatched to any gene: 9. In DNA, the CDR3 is TGTGCCAGTACCGACAGGGGTATTATATATGGCTACACCTTC. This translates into CASTDRGIIYGYTF.

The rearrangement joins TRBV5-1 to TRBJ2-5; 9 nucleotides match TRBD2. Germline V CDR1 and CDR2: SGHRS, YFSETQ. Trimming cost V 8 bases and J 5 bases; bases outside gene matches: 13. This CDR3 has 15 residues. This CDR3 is CASTGTSPSWETQYF. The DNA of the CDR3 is TGCGCCAGTACCGGGACTAGCCCAAGTTGGGAGACCCAGTACTTC. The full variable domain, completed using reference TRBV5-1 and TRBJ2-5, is KAGVTQTPRYLIKTRGQQVTLSCSPISGHRSVSWYQQTPGQGLQFLFEYFSETQRNKGNFPGRFSGRQFSNSRSEMNVSTLELGDSALYLCASTGTSPSWETQYFGPGTRLLVL.

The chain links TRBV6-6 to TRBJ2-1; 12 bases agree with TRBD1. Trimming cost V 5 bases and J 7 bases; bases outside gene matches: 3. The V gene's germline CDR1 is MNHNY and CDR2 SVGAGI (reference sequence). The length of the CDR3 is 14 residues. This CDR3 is CASSGTGGWNEQFF. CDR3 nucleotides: TGTGCCAGCAGTGGGACAGGGGGCTGGAATGAGCAGTTCTTC.

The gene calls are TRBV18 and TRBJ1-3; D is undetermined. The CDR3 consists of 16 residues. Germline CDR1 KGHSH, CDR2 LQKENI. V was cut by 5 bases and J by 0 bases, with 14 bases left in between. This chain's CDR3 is CASSSYRSSSGNTIYF. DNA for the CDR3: TGTGCCAGCTCATCATATCGGAGTAGCTCTGGAAACACCATATATTTT.

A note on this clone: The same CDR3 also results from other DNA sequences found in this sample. CDR3 in amino acids: CASSPRTENTEAFF. The CDR3 DNA reads as TGTGCCAGCTCACCCCGGACAGAGAACACTGAAGCTTTCTTT. The chain has TRBV18 and TRBJ1-1; a weak D match, TRBD1 (6 bases). This CDR3 contains 14 residues. V was shortened by 3 bases and J by 1 base, with 9 bases between the two germline ends. Germline lookup yields CDR1 KGHSH and CDR2 LQKENI.

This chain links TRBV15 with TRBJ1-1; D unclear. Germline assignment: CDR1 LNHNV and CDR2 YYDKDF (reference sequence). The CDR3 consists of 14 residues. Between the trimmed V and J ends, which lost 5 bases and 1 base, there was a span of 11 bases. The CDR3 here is CATSLGRGNTEAFF. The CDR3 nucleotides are TGTGCCACCAGCCTCGGTCGAGGGAACACTGAAGCTTTCTTT. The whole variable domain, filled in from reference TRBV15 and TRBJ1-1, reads DAMVIQNPRYQVTQFGKPVTLSCSQTLNHNVMYWYQQKSSQAPKLLFHYYDKDFNNEADTPDNFQSRRPNTSFCFLDIRSPGLGDTAMYLCATSLGRGNTEAFFGQGTRLTVV.

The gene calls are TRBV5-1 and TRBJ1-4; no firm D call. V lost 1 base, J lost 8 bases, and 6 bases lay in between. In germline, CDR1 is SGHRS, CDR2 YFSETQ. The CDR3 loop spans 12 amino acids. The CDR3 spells CASSLSGEKLFF. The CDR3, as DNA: TGCGCCAGCAGCTTGTCGGGAGAAAAACTGTTTTTT.

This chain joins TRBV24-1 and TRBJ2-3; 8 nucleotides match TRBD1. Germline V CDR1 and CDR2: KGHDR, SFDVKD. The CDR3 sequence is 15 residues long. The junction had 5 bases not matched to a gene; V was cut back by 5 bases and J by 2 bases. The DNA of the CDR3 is TGTGCCACCAGTGGCCCAGGGGGCTCCACAGATACGCAGTATTTT. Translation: CATSGPGGSTDTQYF.

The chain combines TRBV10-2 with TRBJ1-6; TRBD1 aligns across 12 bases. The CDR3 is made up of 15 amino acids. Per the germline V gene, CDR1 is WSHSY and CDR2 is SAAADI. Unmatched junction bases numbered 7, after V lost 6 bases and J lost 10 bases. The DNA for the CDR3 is TGCGCCAGCAGCTGGGGACAGGGGGCAGGATCACCCCTCCACTTT. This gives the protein CASSWGQGAGSPLHF.

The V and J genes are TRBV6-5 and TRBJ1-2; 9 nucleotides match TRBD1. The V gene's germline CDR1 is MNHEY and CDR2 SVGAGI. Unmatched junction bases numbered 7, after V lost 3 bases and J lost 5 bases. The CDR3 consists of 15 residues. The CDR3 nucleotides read TGTGCCAGCAGTTATCGGGGACAGGGAGGATATGGCTACACCTTC. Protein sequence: CASSYRGQGGYGYTF.

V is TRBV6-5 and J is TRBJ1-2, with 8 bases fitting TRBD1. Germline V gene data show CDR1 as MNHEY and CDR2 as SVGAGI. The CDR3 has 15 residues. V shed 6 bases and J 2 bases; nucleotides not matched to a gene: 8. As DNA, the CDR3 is TGTGCCAGCAGCCGAGGTGGACAGGGAAACTATGGCTACACCTTC. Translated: CASSRGGQGNYGYTF.

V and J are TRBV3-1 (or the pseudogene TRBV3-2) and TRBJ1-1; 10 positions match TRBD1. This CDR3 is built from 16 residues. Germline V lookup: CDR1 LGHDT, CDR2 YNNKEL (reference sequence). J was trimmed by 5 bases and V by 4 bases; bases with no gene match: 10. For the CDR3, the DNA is TGTGCCAGCAGCCGGGGGACAGGGGCAAGGAGGACTGAAGCTTTCTTT. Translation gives CASSRGTGARRTEAFF.

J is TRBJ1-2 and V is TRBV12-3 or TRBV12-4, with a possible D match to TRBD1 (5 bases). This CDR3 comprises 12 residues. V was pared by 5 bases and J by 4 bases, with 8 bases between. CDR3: CASSPDSYGYTF. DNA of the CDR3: TGTGCCAGCAGTCCCGACAGCTATGGCTACACCTTC.

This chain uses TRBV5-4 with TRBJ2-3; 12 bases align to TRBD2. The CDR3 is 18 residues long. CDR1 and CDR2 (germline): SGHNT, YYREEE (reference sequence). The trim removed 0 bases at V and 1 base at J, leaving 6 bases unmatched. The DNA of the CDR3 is TGTGCCAGCAGCTTGGATCCTAGCGGGGGGGCCGGCACAGATACGCAGTATTTT. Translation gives CASSLDPSGGAGTDTQYF.

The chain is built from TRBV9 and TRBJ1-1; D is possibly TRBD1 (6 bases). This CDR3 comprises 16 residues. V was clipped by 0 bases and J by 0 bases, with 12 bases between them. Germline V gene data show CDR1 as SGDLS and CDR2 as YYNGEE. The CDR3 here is CASSVVRGGLNTEAFF. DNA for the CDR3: TGTGCCAGCAGCGTAGTCAGAGGGGGACTGAACACTGAAGCTTTCTTT.

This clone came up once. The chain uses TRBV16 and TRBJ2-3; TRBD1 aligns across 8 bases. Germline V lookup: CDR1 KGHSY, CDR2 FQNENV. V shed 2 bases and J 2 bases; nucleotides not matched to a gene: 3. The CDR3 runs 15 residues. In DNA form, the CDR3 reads TGTGCCAGCAGCCAAAGGACAGGGAACACAGATACGCAGTATTTT. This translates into CASSQRTGNTDTQYF.

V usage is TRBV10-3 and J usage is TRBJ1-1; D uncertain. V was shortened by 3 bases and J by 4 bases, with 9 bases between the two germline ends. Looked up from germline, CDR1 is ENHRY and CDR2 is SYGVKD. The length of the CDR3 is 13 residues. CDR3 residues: CAISDTPSTEAFF. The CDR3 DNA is TGTGCCATCAGTGATACACCTTCCACTGAAGCTTTCTTT.

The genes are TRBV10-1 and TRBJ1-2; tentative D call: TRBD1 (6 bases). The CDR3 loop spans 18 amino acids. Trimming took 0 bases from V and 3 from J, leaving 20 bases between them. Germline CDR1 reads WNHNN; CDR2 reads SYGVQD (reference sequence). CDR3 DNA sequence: TGCGCCAGCAGTGAGTCAAAAACTCAGGGGACGGCGGACTATGGCTACACCTTC. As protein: CASSESKTQGTADYGYTF.